This T cell receptor beta chain was profiled in a study of OX40 agonist ivuxolimab in advanced cancers. Generated by immunoSEQ multiplex PCR, the TCRdb table keeps only in-frame clones and is missing some. Here the sample spans 60,000 to 75,000 clones, roughly nine tenths being singletons. Germline V gene lookup returns CDR1 SGHAT and CDR2 FQNNGV. V was trimmed by 2 bases and J by 3 bases, leaving 13 bases between them. The CDR3 is 15 amino acids. This clone was seen only once. The material sequenced was CD4+ or CD8+ T cells sorted from blood, taken in a trial of the OX40 agonist ivuxolimab. This sequence was found in an adult with an advanced solid tumor such as melanoma, head and neck, liver or kidney cancer. V usage is TRBV11-2 and J usage is TRBJ1-1; no definite D call. The DNA of the CDR3 is TGTGCCAGCAGCTTATTGTCGGTTCGAGACACTGAAGCTTTCTTT. Its protein is CASSLLSVRDTEAFF.